The 18 T cell receptor beta chains below were found in one sample sequenced in a study of regulatory T cells in long-lasting Graves disease. iRepertoire HTBI primers and Arm-PCR of CDR3 regions built TCR beta libraries. One entry per CDR3 protein results from TCRdb running MiXCR on the multiplex PCR reads. The repertoire holds 500,000 to 800,000 distinct CDR3 sequences, with about 30% as singletons. Regarding time point: persistent/refractory GD, antithyroid drugs over 5 years with positive TRAb. The TCR library used RNA extracted from PBMCs. The material sequenced was peripheral blood mononuclear cells (PBMCs), taken when the disease was refractory, from a patient treated with antithyroid drugs. The receptors originated from a female donor with Graves disease.

As to this clonotype: A clone one base away is much larger, so this may be a read error. Written as DNA, the CDR3 is TGTGCCAGCGGGGTAGCTAATGAAAAACTGTTTTTT. It is translated as CASGVANEKLFF. The rearrangement uses TRBV28 and TRBJ1-4; the D is unclear. The CDR3 length is 12 residues. Trimming took 8 bases from V and 3 from J, leaving 7 bases between them. Germline CDR1 and CDR2: MDHEN and SYDVKM.

This clonotype was seen only a few times. The CDR3 DNA is TGTGCCAGCAGCCATAGCGGTACCTACTCCTACGAGCAGTACTTC. Residues: CASSHSGTYSYEQYF. The gene calls are TRBV12-3 or TRBV12-4 and TRBJ2-7, with a possible D match to TRBD2 (6 bases). Between the trimmed V and J ends, which lost 6 bases and 0 bases, there was a span of 15 bases. The CDR3 has 15 amino acids.

This clonotype was found many times. As DNA, the CDR3 is TGTGCCAGCAGCCCTATGGGTGCGTTCCAAGAGACCCAGTACTTC. Protein sequence: CASSPMGAFQETQYF. V gene TRBV7-2 combines with J gene TRBJ2-5; D is ambiguous. V lost 5 bases to trimming and J lost 1 base, with 14 bases between them. Germline V gene sequence: CDR1 SGHTA, CDR2 FQGNSA. The CDR3 covers 15 residues.

The chain joins TRBV9 to TRBJ2-2, with D uncertain. The V end lost 0 bases, the J end lost 4 bases, and 7 bases lay between the germline ends. Germline V gene lookup returns CDR1 SGDLS and CDR2 YYNGEE. The length of the CDR3 is 14 residues. CDR3 amino acids: CASSVVPGTGELFF. CDR3 sequence (DNA): TGTGCCAGCAGCGTAGTTCCTGGCACCGGGGAGCTGTTTTTT.

The chain recombines TRBV20-1 with TRBJ2-1; D may be TRBD2 (5 bases). Between the trimmed V and J ends, which lost 6 bases and 1 base, there was a span of 19 bases. The CDR3 is made up of 16 amino acids. Germline loops: CDR1 DFQATT, CDR2 SNEGSKA (reference sequence). CDR3 sequence (DNA): TGCAGTGCCAGACATGCTCGGGGAATGTCCTACAATGAGCAGTTCTTC. Translating it yields CSARHARGMSYNEQFF.

J is TRBJ2-4 and V is TRBV19; D remains ambiguous. The V gene's germline CDR1 is LNHDA and CDR2 SQIVND (reference sequence). The germline V and J ends were trimmed by 0 bases and 0 bases, with 21 bases remaining between them. The CDR3 is 20 amino acids. The CDR3 region has the DNA TGTGCCAGTAGTATAGATGCAAATGCCAGGTCGCAGTTAGCCAAAAACATTCAGTACTTC. This sequence encodes CASSIDANARSQLAKNIQYF.

This clonotype was picked up a small number of times. J is TRBJ2-3 and V is TRBV28; D is uncertain. This CDR3 has 14 amino acids. In germline, CDR1 is MDHEN, CDR2 SYDVKM. Trimming cost V 4 bases and J 3 bases, with 11 bases left between them. The CDR3 nucleotides read TGTGCCAGCAGTTCCCGTGACCCAACAGATACGCAGTATTTT. It specifies CASSSRDPTDTQYF. Using reference TRBV28 and TRBJ2-3 for the parts outside the CDR3, the full variable domain is DVKVTQSSRYLVKRTGEKVFLECVQDMDHENMFWYRQDPGLGLRLIYFSYDVKMKEKGDIPEGYSVSREKKERFSLILESASTNQTSMYLCASSSRDPTDTQYFGPGTRLTVL.

The V call is TRBV30, the J call TRBJ1-5; D is undetermined. Per the germline V gene, CDR1 is GTSNPN and CDR2 is SVGIG (reference sequence). The CDR3 is 13 amino acids. V lost 2 bases, J lost 7 bases, and 12 bases lay in between. The chain's CDR3 is CAWSSSNLQPQHF. CDR3 DNA sequence: TGTGCCTGGAGTTCTTCTAACCTCCAGCCCCAGCATTTT. The full variable domain, rest sourced from reference TRBV30 and TRBJ1-5, is SQTIHQWPATLVQPVGSPLSLECTVEGTSNPNLYWYRQAAGRGLQLLFYSVGIGQISSEVPQNLSASRPQDRQFILSSKKLLLSDSGFYLCAWSSSNLQPQHFGDGTRLSIL.

V is TRBV5-1 and J is TRBJ1-2; D may be TRBD1 (6 bases). Trimming took off 4 bases at V and 6 bases at J, with 19 bases between the two ends. Germline CDR1 SGHRS, CDR2 YFSETQ. CDR3 length equals 15 residues. Here the CDR3 reads CASSAGGGAYDGYTF. The CDR3 DNA reads as TGCGCCAGCAGCGCAGGAGGGGGGGCGTATGATGGCTACACCTTC.

This clonotype has more than one count but fewer than ten. J is TRBJ1-4 and V is TRBV6-5, with TRBD1 matching 9 bases. This CDR3 has 14 residues. Germline-derived CDR1 and CDR2 are MNHEY and SVGAGI. Losses at the gene ends were 4 bases for V and 11 bases for J; bases not matched to a gene: 8. The CDR3 reads CASSWGQGLGKLFF. The CDR3 DNA reads as TGTGCCAGCAGTTGGGGACAGGGTCTTGGGAAACTGTTTTTT.

A word on this clonotype: Compared with germline, one end of the junction differs, possibly owing to a read error. The gene calls are TRBV5-1 and TRBJ1-2, with a weak D call TRBD1 (5 bases). Germline V lookup: CDR1 SGHRS, CDR2 YFSETQ. This CDR3 has 15 residues. The CDR3 region is CASSLESGKAYGHTF. CDR3 DNA sequence: TGCGCCAGCAGCTTGGAGTCAGGGAAGGCCTATGGCCACACCTTC.

This clonotype has a handful of counts. V is TRBV11-2 and J is TRBJ2-7; D is perhaps TRBD1 (5 bases). The CDR3 totals 16 residues. The germline V and J ends were trimmed by 4 bases and 2 bases, with 18 bases remaining between them. Germline values: CDR1 SGHAT, CDR2 FQNNGV. The CDR3 sequence: CASSSRIDSSPYEQYF. For the CDR3, the DNA is TGTGCCAGCAGCTCCCGGATCGACAGTAGTCCCTACGAGCAGTACTTC.

This chain links TRBV5-4 with TRBJ1-2, with D unresolved. Germline V gene sequence: CDR1 SGHNT, CDR2 YYREEE (reference sequence). V was shortened by 2 bases and J by 0 bases, with 11 bases between the two germline ends. The CDR3 sequence is 15 residues long. The CDR3 here is CASSFGSSTNYGYTF. The DNA for the CDR3 is TGTGCCAGCAGCTTTGGTTCTTCCACTAACTATGGCTACACCTTC.

This clonotype occurred a few times. V and J are TRBV7-9 and TRBJ2-5; D is undetermined. Germline CDR1 is SEHNR and CDR2 is FQNEAQ (reference sequence). The ends were cut back, 4 bases at V and 4 bases at J, with 19 bases in the middle. This CDR3 is 16 amino acids long. This CDR3 is CASSSPQNEVGETQYF. The CDR3 DNA follows: TGTGCCAGCAGCTCACCCCAAAACGAGGTTGGAGAGACCCAGTACTTC.

This clonotype has more than one count but fewer than ten. V and J are TRBV3-1 and TRBJ2-1; D unresolved. The CDR3 has 16 residues. CDR1 LGHDT and CDR2 YNNKEL come from the germline V gene (reference sequence). Trimming took 3 bases from V and 6 from J, leaving 18 bases between them. CDR3 residues: CASSHARLRRGNEQFF. The CDR3 nucleotides are TGTGCCAGCAGCCACGCCCGCCTTCGGAGAGGCAATGAGCAGTTCTTC.

This clonotype has a count of ten or more. DNA for the CDR3: TGTGCCAGCAGTTTACAGGGTACAAGCACTGAAGCTTTCTTT. Translation gives CASSLQGTSTEAFF. V gene TRBV12-3 or TRBV12-4 combines with J gene TRBJ1-1; a possible D gene is TRBD1 (5 bases). V shed 2 bases and J shed 4 bases, with 11 bases lying between them. CDR3 size: 14 residues.

The sample holds a few counts of this clonotype. CDR3 in DNA: TGTGCCAGCAGTTTAGCCGGGTCCCGCTCCTACGAGCAGTACTTC. Translating it yields CASSLAGSRSYEQYF. The V gene is TRBV28, the J gene TRBJ2-7; D is unclear. The germline V and J ends were trimmed by 2 bases and 0 bases, with 11 bases remaining between them. Germline-derived CDR1 and CDR2 are MDHEN and SYDVKM. This CDR3 has 15 residues.

This clonotype was seen a few times. This rearrangement joins TRBV19 to TRBJ1-1; D perhaps matches TRBD1 (5 bases). The CDR3 covers 16 residues. Trimming took off 3 bases at V and 2 bases at J, with 16 bases between the two ends. Per the germline V gene, CDR1 is LNHDA and CDR2 is SQIVND (reference sequence). The CDR3 nucleotides read TGTGCCAGTAGTATCTCACAGGCTCTACTCAACACTGAAGCTTTCTTT. Protein product: CASSISQALLNTEAFF.